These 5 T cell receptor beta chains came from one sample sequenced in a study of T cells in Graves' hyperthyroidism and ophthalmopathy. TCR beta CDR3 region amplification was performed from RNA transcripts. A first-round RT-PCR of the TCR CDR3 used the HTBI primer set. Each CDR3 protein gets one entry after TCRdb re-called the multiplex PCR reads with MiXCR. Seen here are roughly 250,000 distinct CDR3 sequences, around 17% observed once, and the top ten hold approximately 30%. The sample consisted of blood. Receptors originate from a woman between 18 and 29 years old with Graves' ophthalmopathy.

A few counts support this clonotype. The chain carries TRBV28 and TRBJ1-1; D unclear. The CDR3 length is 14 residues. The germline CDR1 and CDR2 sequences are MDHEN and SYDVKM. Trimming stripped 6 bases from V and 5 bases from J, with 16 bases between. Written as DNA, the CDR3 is TGTGCCAGCAGCCCACCCGGCCGGAGGACTGAAGCTTTCTTT. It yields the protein CASSPPGRRTEAFF. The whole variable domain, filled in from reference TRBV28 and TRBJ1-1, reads DVKVTQSSRYLVKRTGEKVFLECVQDMDHENMFWYRQDPGLGLRLIYFSYDVKMKEKGDIPEGYSVSREKKERFSLILESASTNQTSMYLCASSPPGRRTEAFFGQGTRLTVV.

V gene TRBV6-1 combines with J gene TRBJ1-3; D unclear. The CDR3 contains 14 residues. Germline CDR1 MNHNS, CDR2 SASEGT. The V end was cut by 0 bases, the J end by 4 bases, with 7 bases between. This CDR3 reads CASSEAAIGNTIYF. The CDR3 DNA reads TGTGCCAGCAGTGAAGCCGCTATAGGAAACACCATATATTTT.

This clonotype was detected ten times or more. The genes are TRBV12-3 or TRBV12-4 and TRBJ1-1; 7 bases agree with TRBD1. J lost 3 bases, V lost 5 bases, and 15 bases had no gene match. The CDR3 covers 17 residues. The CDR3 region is CASSMIKSGTAYTEAFF. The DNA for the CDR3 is TGTGCCAGCAGTATGATAAAATCCGGGACAGCTTACACTGAAGCTTTCTTT.

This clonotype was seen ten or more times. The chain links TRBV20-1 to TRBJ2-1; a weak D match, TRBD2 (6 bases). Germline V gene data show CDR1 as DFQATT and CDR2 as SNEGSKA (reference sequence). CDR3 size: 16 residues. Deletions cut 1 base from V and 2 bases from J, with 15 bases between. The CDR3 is CSARVAGDLTYNEQFF. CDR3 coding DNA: TGCAGTGCTAGAGTTGCTGGGGACTTAACCTACAATGAGCAGTTCTTC.

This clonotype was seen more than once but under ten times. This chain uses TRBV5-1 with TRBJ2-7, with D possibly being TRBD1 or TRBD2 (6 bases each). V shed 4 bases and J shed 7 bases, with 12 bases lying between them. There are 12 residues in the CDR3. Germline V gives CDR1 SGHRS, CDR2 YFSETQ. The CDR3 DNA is TGCGCCAGCAGCCCAGGGGAGGTAGAGCAGTACTTC. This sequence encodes CASSPGEVEQYF. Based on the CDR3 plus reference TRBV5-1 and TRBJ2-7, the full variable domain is KAGVTQTPRYLIKTRGQQVTLSCSPISGHRSVSWYQQTPGQGLQFLFEYFSETQRNKGNFPGRFSGRQFSNSRSEMNVSTLELGDSALYLCASSPGEVEQYFGPGTRLTVT.